The 31 T cell receptor beta chains presented below share a single source sample, sequenced in a study of shared clonotypes between healthy human individuals. The repertoire was sequenced with immunoSEQ multiplex PCR; TCRdb's copy has only in-frame clones and lacks some. This table has about 580,000 clones, roughly 98% appearing once. CD8 cells classed as naive were CD45RO-negative and positively selected for CCR7, excluding terminally differentiated effector memory CD45RA+ cells. Sequencing input: naive CD8+ T cells sorted from blood. The receptors derive from a man aged 25-45 years in good health.

The genes are TRBV7-6 and TRBJ2-1, with 8 bases matching TRBD2. After removal of 5 bases from V and 8 bases from J, the junction contained 8 bases not matched to a gene. This CDR3 spans 14 amino acids. Germline V lookup: CDR1 SGHVS, CDR2 FNYEAQ. The CDR3: CASSPRGGRDEQFF. The CDR3 DNA is TGTGCCAGCAGCCCCCGGGGGGGGCGGGATGAGCAGTTCTTC. The entire variable domain, with the rest obtained from reference TRBV7-6 and TRBJ2-1, is as follows: GAGVSQSPRYKVTKRGQDVALRCDPISGHVSLYWYRQALGQGPEFLTYFNYEAQQDKSGLPNDRFSAERPEGSISTLTIQRTEQRDSAMYRCASSPRGGRDEQFFGPGTRLTVL.

This clone is a singleton in its sample. The same CDR3 arises from other DNA sequences in this sample as well. CDR3 sequence reads: CAWSGYEQYF. The CDR3 DNA sequence: TGTGCCTGGAGTGGTTACGAGCAGTACTTC. The V gene is TRBV30, the J gene TRBJ2-7, with D unresolved. The CDR3 covers 10 residues. Trimming pared 1 base from V and 4 bases from J, leaving 2 bases between. Germline values: CDR1 GTSNPN, CDR2 SVGIG (reference sequence).

The CDR3 sequence is CASSYQLGGPTGELFF. In nucleotides, the CDR3 is TGTGCCAGCAGTTACCAGCTGGGGGGACCGACCGGGGAGCTGTTTTTT. The rearrangement joins TRBV6-5 to TRBJ2-2; TRBD2 might be the D (6 bases). Trimming pared 2 bases from V and 5 bases from J, leaving 15 bases between. The CDR3 loop spans 16 amino acids. Germline V lookup: CDR1 MNHEY, CDR2 SVGAGI.

The chain couples TRBV19 to TRBJ2-1; no reliable D call. Germline loops: CDR1 LNHDA, CDR2 SQIVND (reference sequence). V gave up 6 bases and J gave up 13 bases, with 16 bases separating them. The CDR3 loop spans 12 amino acids. CDR3 amino acids: CASRRNQVVQFF. Written as DNA, the CDR3 is TGTGCCAGTAGAAGAAACCAGGTTGTTCAGTTCTTC.

The sample holds one count of this clone. The DNA of the CDR3 is TGCGCCAGCAGCTTTGGGAGGGCGGCTAGCGGGATCGACGAGACCCAGTACTTC. Translation gives CASSFGRAASGIDETQYF. The chain carries TRBV5-1 and TRBJ2-5, with 9 bases that match TRBD2. The CDR3 covers 18 residues. With 2 bases clipped from V and 5 bases from J, the junction kept 16 bases outside the gene matches. Germline V CDR1 and CDR2: SGHRS, YFSETQ.

The rearrangement links TRBV9 to TRBJ2-7, with 7 nucleotides matching TRBD2. CDR3 length equals 15 residues. Germline-derived CDR1 and CDR2 are SGDLS and YYNGEE. Unmatched junction bases numbered 5, after V lost 2 bases and J lost 0 bases. CDR3 bases: TGTGCCAGCAGCGTGACAGCGGGAAGCTCCTACGAGCAGTACTTC. Translating gives CASSVTAGSSYEQYF.

CDR3 residues: CASSSSSGPYNEQFF. CDR3 sequence (DNA): TGTGCCAGCAGCTCCTCTAGCGGACCCTACAATGAGCAGTTCTTC. This sequence joins TRBV7-2 and TRBJ2-1, with TRBD2 matching 7 bases. Germline values: CDR1 SGHTA, CDR2 FQGNSA. V gave up 4 bases and J gave up 2 bases; unmatched junction bases: 5. The CDR3 contains 15 residues.

The J gene is TRBJ2-1, the V gene TRBV27; 9 nucleotides match TRBD2. CDR1 MNHEY and CDR2 SMNVEV come from the germline V gene (reference sequence). There are 15 residues in the CDR3. Trimming at V came to 7 bases and at J to 5 bases, leaving 9 bases not matched to a gene. The CDR3 DNA sequence: TGTGCCAGCACCAAGGGGGCTAGCGGGGACAATGAGCAGTTCTTC. Translating gives CASTKGASGDNEQFF.

The rearrangement joins TRBV7-9 to TRBJ2-2; D gene unclear. CDR3 length: 14 amino acids. Between the trimmed V and J ends, which lost 1 base and 4 bases, there was a span of 7 bases. Germline V CDR1 and CDR2: SEHNR, FQNEAQ (reference sequence). The CDR3 sequence is CASSLEKSTGELFF. CDR3 DNA sequence: TGTGCCAGCAGCTTAGAAAAAAGCACCGGGGAGCTGTTTTTT. The whole variable domain, filled in from reference TRBV7-9 and TRBJ2-2, reads DTGVSQNPRHKITKRGQNVTFRCDPISEHNRLYWYRQTLGQGPEFLTYFQNEAQLEKSRLLSDRFSAERPKGSFSTLEIQRTEQGDSAMYLCASSLEKSTGELFFGEGSRLTVL.

The chain joins TRBV2 to TRBJ2-7; D might be TRBD2 (6 bases). This CDR3 spans 15 amino acids. V lost 2 bases to trimming and J lost 3 bases, with 14 bases between them. Per the germline V gene, CDR1 is SNHLY and CDR2 is FYNNEI. This CDR3 is CASSEFAGPNYEQYF. The DNA for the CDR3 is TGTGCCAGCAGTGAATTTGCGGGGCCCAACTACGAGCAGTACTTC.

V usage is TRBV30 and J usage is TRBJ1-5; TRBD1 might be the D (5 bases). V lost 2 bases and J 3 bases, leaving 14 bases between the germline ends. Germline lookup yields CDR1 GTSNPN and CDR2 SVGIG (reference sequence). The CDR3 has 15 residues. CDR3 sequence (DNA): TGTGCCTGGAGTACGCCCGACAGTAACAATCAGCCCCAGCATTTT. This codes for CAWSTPDSNNQPQHF.

The chain has TRBV4-3 and TRBJ2-7; no clear D. Trimming took 0 bases from V and 6 from J, leaving 18 bases between them. Per the germline V gene, CDR1 is LGHNA and CDR2 is YSLEER. CDR3 length equals 16 residues. CDR3 nucleotides: TGCGCCAGCAGCCAAGATTTGAGTTTCTCAGGCGTCGAGCAGTACTTC. Amino acids: CASSQDLSFSGVEQYF.

The V and J genes are TRBV27 and TRBJ2-1; 13 bases are shared with TRBD2. V trimming: 5 bases; J trimming: 2 bases; junction bases outside the gene matches: 3. The germline gives CDR1 MNHEY, CDR2 SMNVEV (reference sequence). The CDR3 loop spans 16 amino acids. For the CDR3, the DNA is TGTGCCAGCAGTCCCGGACTAGCGGGAGCCTACAATGAGCAGTTCTTC. This codes for CASSPGLAGAYNEQFF.

The V call is TRBV5-6, the J call TRBJ1-3; 8 bases are a match to TRBD1. The CDR3 has 19 amino acids. The V and J ends lost 4 bases and 7 bases, in that order; junction bases with no gene match: 22. CDR1 is SGHDT and CDR2 is YYEEEE in the germline V gene. The CDR3 loop is CASSPDRGGQGLRWNTIYF. CDR3 nucleotide sequence: TGTGCCAGCAGCCCTGACAGAGGCGGACAGGGCTTGAGATGGAACACCATATATTTT. Variable domain in full (rest from reference TRBV5-6 and TRBJ1-3): DAGVTQSPTHLIKTRGQQVTLRCSPKSGHDTVSWYQQALGQGPQFIFQYYEEEERQRGNFPDRFSGHQFPNYSSELNVNALLLGDSALYLCASSPDRGGQGLRWNTIYFGEGSWLTVV.

The V call is TRBV19, the J call TRBJ2-7, with TRBD1 matching 7 bases. CDR1 is LNHDA, CDR2 SQIVND, per germline (reference sequence). This CDR3 has 13 residues. Trimming at V came to 4 bases and at J to 3 bases, leaving 3 bases not matched to a gene. The CDR3 DNA sequence: TGTGCCAGTAGTAAACGACAGGGCTACGAGCAGTACTTC. This translates into CASSKRQGYEQYF.

The chain couples TRBV27 to TRBJ1-2; TRBD1 might be the D (6 bases). Trimming left V 0 bases short and J 6 bases short, with 17 bases between. The V gene's germline CDR1 is MNHEY and CDR2 SMNVEV (reference sequence). This CDR3 is built from 16 residues. CDR3 DNA sequence: TGTGCCAGCAGTTTATCGGACGGGGGCAAGAATAATGGCTACACCTTC. Amino acids: CASSLSDGGKNNGYTF.

The rearrangement uses TRBV6-6 and TRBJ2-7, with a tentative D call TRBD2 (6 bases). Germline assignment: CDR1 MNHNY and CDR2 SVGAGI (reference sequence). Trimming left V 5 bases short and J 0 bases short, with 14 bases between. This CDR3 region has 15 residues. This CDR3 reads CASSDREITSYEQYF. CDR3 in DNA: TGTGCCAGCAGTGATCGGGAGATTACCTCCTACGAGCAGTACTTC.

This CDR3 reads CASSPRVGVNQPQHF. CDR3 DNA: TGTGCCAGCAGCCCTCGGGTGGGGGTAAATCAGCCCCAGCATTTT. This chain connects TRBV28 to TRBJ1-5; TRBD1 might be the D (5 bases). V was cut by 6 bases and J by 4 bases, with 16 bases left in between. The CDR3 sequence is 15 residues long. Germline-derived CDR1 and CDR2 are MDHEN and SYDVKM.

This chain joins TRBV7-9 and TRBJ2-1, with D unclear. CDR3 length: 17 residues. Trimming took 4 bases from V and 9 from J, leaving 25 bases between them. Germline V gene data show CDR1 as SEHNR and CDR2 as FQNEAQ (reference sequence). The CDR3 DNA sequence: TGTGCCAGCAGCTCCCGACCTACTGACCCAGCAACACCTGAGCAGTTCTTC. Protein sequence: CASSSRPTDPATPEQFF.

This rearrangement joins TRBV2 to TRBJ2-1; possibly TRBD1 for D (5 bases). The length of the CDR3 is 15 residues. The ends were cut back, 1 base at V and 2 bases at J, with 9 bases in the middle. Germline CDR1 is SNHLY and CDR2 is FYNNEI. CDR3 DNA sequence: TGTGCCAGCAGTGAAGGGTGGGGCGCCTACAATGAGCAGTTCTTC. Its translation is CASSEGWGAYNEQFF.

The chain combines TRBV27 with TRBJ2-1, with 11 bases matching TRBD2. V was pared by 5 bases and J by 4 bases, with 4 bases of the junction left unmatched. The CDR3 has 15 amino acids. Germline-derived CDR1 and CDR2 are MNHEY and SMNVEV (reference sequence). CDR3 nucleotides: TGTGCCAGCAGTGGGGGACTAGCGGAATACAATGAGCAGTTCTTC. Translated: CASSGGLAEYNEQFF.

V is TRBV4-1 and J is TRBJ2-1; 11 bases fit TRBD2. CDR1 MGHRA and CDR2 YSYEKL come from the germline V gene. V trimming: 6 bases; J trimming: 6 bases; junction bases outside the gene matches: 7. The CDR3 has 15 amino acids. CDR3 residues: CASRLTSGSGNEQFF. CDR3 DNA: TGCGCCAGCAGGCTTACTAGCGGGAGTGGCAATGAGCAGTTCTTC.

V usage is TRBV28 and J usage is TRBJ2-7, with 9 positions matching TRBD2. CDR1 MDHEN and CDR2 SYDVKM come from the germline V gene. The CDR3 length is 15 residues. The V gene end was trimmed by 3 bases and the J gene end by 2 bases; junction bases not matched to a gene: 5. CDR3 residues: CASSFSRLAAYEQYF. DNA for the CDR3: TGTGCCAGCAGTTTTTCAAGACTAGCGGCCTACGAGCAGTACTTC.

This clone was observed once. V and J are TRBV18 and TRBJ2-1, with D unresolved. Germline V gene sequence: CDR1 KGHSH, CDR2 LQKENI. This CDR3 is built from 16 residues. V lost 1 base, J lost 0 bases, and 10 bases lay in between. In DNA, the CDR3 is TGTGCCAGCTCACCACAGGCGCCTAGCTCCTACAATGAGCAGTTCTTC. This translates into CASSPQAPSSYNEQFF.

The chain has TRBV7-9 and TRBJ2-7; unclear D gene. Germline CDR1 is SEHNR and CDR2 is FQNEAQ (reference sequence). V was shortened by 5 bases and J by 4 bases, with 9 bases between the two germline ends. This CDR3 has 12 amino acids. The CDR3 region is CASSVRPYEQYF. The CDR3 DNA follows: TGTGCCAGCAGCGTCAGACCTTACGAGCAGTACTTC. Full variable domain (remainder filled in from reference TRBV7-9 and TRBJ2-7): DTGVSQNPRHKITKRGQNVTFRCDPISEHNRLYWYRQTLGQGPEFLTYFQNEAQLEKSRLLSDRFSAERPKGSFSTLEIQRTEQGDSAMYLCASSVRPYEQYFGPGTRLTVT.

This chain links TRBV9 with TRBJ2-1, with TRBD2 matching 8 bases. Germline CDR1 SGDLS, CDR2 YYNGEE. Trimming removed 8 bases from V and 7 bases from J; junction bases left unmatched: 2. The CDR3 contains 11 residues. Here the CDR3 reads CASTSGNEQFF. DNA for the CDR3: TGTGCCAGTACTAGCGGTAATGAGCAGTTCTTC.

CDR3 sequence reads: CASSTSGTETNEQYF. The DNA of the CDR3 is TGTGCCAGCAGCACCAGCGGGACAGAGACAAACGAGCAGTACTTC. The chain recombines TRBV9 with TRBJ2-7; D is tentatively TRBD1 or TRBD2 (7 bases each). The germline V and J ends were trimmed by 4 bases and 5 bases, with 19 bases remaining between them. This CDR3 comprises 15 residues. Per the germline V gene, CDR1 is SGDLS and CDR2 is YYNGEE.

This sequence joins TRBV7-9 and TRBJ2-1; TRBD1 is a possible D gene (8 bases). V shed 6 bases and J shed 2 bases, with 17 bases lying between them. Germline assignment: CDR1 SEHNR and CDR2 FQNEAQ (reference sequence). The CDR3 loop spans 16 amino acids. CDR3 bases: TGTGCCAGCAGGTATTACAGGGGGGGAACCTACAATGAGCAGTTCTTC. This encodes CASRYYRGGTYNEQFF.

The rearrangement joins TRBV7-6 to TRBJ1-1; 7 nucleotides align to TRBD1. Germline V gene lookup returns CDR1 SGHVS and CDR2 FNYEAQ. CDR3 length: 13 residues. Trimming removed 4 bases from V and 6 bases from J; junction bases left unmatched: 5. As DNA, the CDR3 is TGTGCCAGCAGCTCGACAGGGATCTCTGAAGCTTTCTTT. Amino acids: CASSSTGISEAFF.

The gene calls are TRBV11-2 and TRBJ2-5, with TRBD2 matching over 14 bases. The CDR3 is 16 residues long. Germline V gene lookup returns CDR1 SGHAT and CDR2 FQNNGV. J gave up 3 bases and V 5 bases, and 5 bases lay outside the gene matches. The CDR3, as DNA: TGTGCCAGCAGCCTCCGACTAGCGGGAGGGGAAGAGACCCAGTACTTC. Protein product: CASSLRLAGGEETQYF.

J is TRBJ2-1 and V is TRBV6-5; D unclear. CDR3 length equals 13 residues. Germline CDR1 MNHEY, CDR2 SVGAGI. V lost 8 bases to trimming and J lost 0 bases, with 8 bases between them. The CDR3 coding sequence is TGTGCCAGCCGTTCGAGCTCCTACAATGAGCAGTTCTTC. Its translation is CASRSSSYNEQFF.